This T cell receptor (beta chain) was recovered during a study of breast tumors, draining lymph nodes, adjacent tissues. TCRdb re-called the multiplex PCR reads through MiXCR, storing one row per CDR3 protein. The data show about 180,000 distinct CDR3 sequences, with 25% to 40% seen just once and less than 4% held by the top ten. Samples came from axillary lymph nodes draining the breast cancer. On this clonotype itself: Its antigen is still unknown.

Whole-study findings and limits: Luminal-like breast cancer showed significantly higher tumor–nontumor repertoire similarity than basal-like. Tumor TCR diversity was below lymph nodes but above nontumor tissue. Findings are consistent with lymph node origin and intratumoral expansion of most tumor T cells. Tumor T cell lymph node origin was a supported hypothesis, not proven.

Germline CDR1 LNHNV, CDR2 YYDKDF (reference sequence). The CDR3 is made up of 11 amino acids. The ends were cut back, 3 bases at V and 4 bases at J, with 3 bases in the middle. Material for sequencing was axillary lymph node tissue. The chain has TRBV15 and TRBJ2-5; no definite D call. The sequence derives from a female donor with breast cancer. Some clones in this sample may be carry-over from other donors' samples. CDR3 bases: TGTGCCACCAGCAGTGCAGAGACCCAGTACTTC. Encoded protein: CATSSAETQYF.